The 8 T cell receptor beta chains below come from one sample, sequenced in a study of cytomegalovirus exposure and HLA in healthy donors. A multiplex PCR was run with 60 Vbeta primers and 13 Jbeta primers. The repertoire was sequenced with immunoSEQ multiplex PCR; TCRdb's copy has only in-frame clones and lacks some. The sample contains more than 150,000 clones, over 75% of which appear only once. Sample: PBMCs. The receptors were sampled from a woman aged 45-65 years in good health and CMV-seropositive.

CDR3 in DNA: TGTGCCAGCTCAAGGGACAGAGGTGAGCAGTACTTC. Translating it yields CASSRDRGEQYF. This chain links TRBV18 with TRBJ2-7; 7 nucleotides line up with TRBD1. This CDR3 has 12 amino acids. The V gene end was trimmed by 5 bases and the J gene end by 7 bases; junction bases not matched to a gene: 5. Germline loops: CDR1 KGHSH, CDR2 LQKENI.

This clone was observed a few times. The J gene is TRBJ1-5, the V gene TRBV15, with D possibly matching TRBD1 (5 bases). The germline CDR1 and CDR2 sequences are LNHNV and YYDKDF (reference sequence). The CDR3 totals 15 residues. V lost 0 bases, J lost 4 bases, and 10 bases lay in between. The CDR3 spells CATSRDLAGNQPQHF. DNA of the CDR3: TGTGCCACCAGCAGAGATTTGGCAGGGAATCAGCCCCAGCATTTT.

This chain connects TRBV7-9 to TRBJ2-5; the match to TRBD1 covers 8 bases. The DNA end lines up better with TRBJ2-7; the J call may be wrong. The CDR3 spans 16 residues. CDR1 and CDR2 (germline): SEHNR, FQNEAQ (reference sequence). The chain's CDR3 is CASSLSPPGGRHEQYF. CDR3 bases: TGTGCCAGCAGCTTATCCCCTCCAGGGGGCCGCCACGAGCAGTACTTC.

CDR3 amino acids: CASSRESRYEQYF. DNA of the CDR3: TGTGCCAGCAGCCGCGAATCTAGGTACGAGCAGTACTTC. The chain employs TRBV7-2 and TRBJ2-7; no clear D gene. Trimming took 5 bases from V and 4 from J, leaving 12 bases between them. CDR1 is SGHTA, CDR2 FQGNSA, per germline. The CDR3 is made up of 13 amino acids.

The chain couples TRBV28 to TRBJ2-7; TRBD1 might be the D (6 bases). The CDR3 runs 14 residues. Germline CDR1 reads MDHEN; CDR2 reads SYDVKM. Between the trimmed V and J ends, which lost 3 bases and 4 bases, there was a span of 13 bases. The CDR3 sequence is CASSFYGQSYEQYF. In DNA form, the CDR3 reads TGTGCCAGCAGTTTCTACGGACAGTCGTACGAGCAGTACTTC.

CDR3 region: CASSLVQGANYGYTF. CDR3 bases: TGTGCCAGCAGCTTAGTACAGGGGGCTAACTATGGCTACACCTTC. The chain carries TRBV7-9 and TRBJ1-2; 8 bases match TRBD1. Trimming cost V 1 base and J 0 bases; bases outside gene matches: 1. Germline V gene data show CDR1 as SEHNR and CDR2 as FQNEAQ (reference sequence). The CDR3 covers 15 residues.

This clone was seen a single time. The chain combines TRBV4-3 with TRBJ1-2; 8 bases map to TRBD1. The CDR3 has 14 amino acids. The ends lost 4 bases at V and 6 bases at J; junction bases unmatched: 7. Germline-derived CDR1 and CDR2 are LGHNA and YSLEER. CDR3 in amino acids: CASSPRTGIDGYTF. The CDR3 DNA reads TGCGCCAGCAGCCCCCGGACAGGGATAGATGGCTACACCTTC.

The chain joins TRBV6-5 to TRBJ2-3, with D maybe TRBD2 (6 bases). Germline loops: CDR1 MNHEY, CDR2 SVGAGI. This CDR3 has 14 residues. Deletions cut 5 bases from V and 1 base from J, with 10 bases between. The CDR3 sequence is CASSPGAGTDTQYF. The CDR3 nucleotides are TGTGCCAGCAGTCCGGGAGCCGGCACAGATACGCAGTATTTT.